Described below is a single T cell receptor beta chain sequence and its context. V lost 1 base, J lost 5 bases, and 12 bases lay in between. The length of the CDR3 is 14 residues. Germline-derived CDR1 and CDR2 are LGHNA and YNFKEQ. Next came a second PCR, run for about 7 to 12 cycles, which used a sample-barcoded 5' primer along with a J-beta primer mix. TCRdb re-derived calls from the 5' RACE reads in MiXCR, one entry per CDR3 protein. The sample shows roughly 700,000 distinct CDR3 sequences, approximately 25% of them seen only once. The record originates from a study of blood T cells in healthy people across ages. Study at large: The capture of about one barcoded beta molecule per two T cells was achieved by template switching.

The sample was also reused in another study, on T cells of mothers and their children. That investigation notes: Three healthy Caucasian mothers gave samples, and so did their six children. Related mother-child pairs showed slightly, non-significantly higher overlap than unrelated pairs.

This TCR came from a boy between 10 and 17 years old in good health. Sequenced material: blood. The chain uses TRBV4-2 and TRBJ2-7, with no clear D. CDR3 coding DNA: TGTGCCAGCAGCCAAGGAATCGGCGGCCACGAGCAGTACTTC. This sequence encodes CASSQGIGGHEQYF.